This record looks at one T cell receptor (beta chain) sequence and its context. The source of the sample is a study of blood T cells in healthy people across ages. A second PCR, run for about 7 to 11 cycles, used a sample-barcoded 5' primer plus a J-beta primer mix. MiXCR, applied by TCRdb to the 5' RACE reads, yields one record per CDR3 protein. The sample holds 800,000 to 950,000 distinct CDR3 sequences, 25% to 35% seen once. V was trimmed by 8 bases and J by 0 bases, leaving 8 bases between them. CDR1 LNHNV and CDR2 YYDKDF come from the germline V gene (reference sequence). The CDR3 totals 14 residues. The sample was also reused in another study, on T cells of mothers and their children.

Sequencing was done on a sample of blood. This sequence was found in a woman between 40 and 55 years old in good health. The rearrangement links TRBV15 to TRBJ2-6; the D is unclear. CDR3 nucleotides: TGTGCCACCTCCAGGTTCTCTGGGGCCAACGTCCTGACTTTC. Protein product: CATSRFSGANVLTF.